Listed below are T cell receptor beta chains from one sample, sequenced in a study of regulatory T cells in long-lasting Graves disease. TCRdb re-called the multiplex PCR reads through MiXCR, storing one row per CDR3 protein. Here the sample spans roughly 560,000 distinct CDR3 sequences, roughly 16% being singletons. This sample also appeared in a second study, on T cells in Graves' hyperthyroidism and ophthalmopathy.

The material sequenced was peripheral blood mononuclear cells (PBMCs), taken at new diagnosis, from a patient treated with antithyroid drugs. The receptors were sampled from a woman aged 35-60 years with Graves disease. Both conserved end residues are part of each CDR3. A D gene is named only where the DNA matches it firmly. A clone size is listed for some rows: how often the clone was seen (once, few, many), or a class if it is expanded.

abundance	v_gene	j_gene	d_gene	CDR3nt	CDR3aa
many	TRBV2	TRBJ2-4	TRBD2	TGTGCCAGCAGTGGGCGACTAGCGGGGGAGACCAAAAACATTCAGTACTTC	CASSGRLAGETKNIQYF
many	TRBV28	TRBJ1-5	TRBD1	TGTGCCAGCAGCGCGGGACAGGGGTATTCGTATGGCAATCAGCCCCAGCATTTT	CASSAGQGYSYGNQPQHF
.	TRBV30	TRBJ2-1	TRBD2	TGTGCCGCCGGGTCGGGCGGGGGGTATTACAATGAGCAGTTCTTC	CAAGSGGGYYNEQFF
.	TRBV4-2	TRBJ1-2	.	TGTGCCAGCAGCCAAGATCGGTTCGAAAACTATGGCTACACCTTC	CASSQDRFENYGYTF
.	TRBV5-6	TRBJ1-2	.	TGTGCCAGCACCGGGGACGGGAACTATGGCTACACCTTC	CASTGDGNYGYTF
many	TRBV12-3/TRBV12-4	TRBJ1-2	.	TGTGCCAGCAGTCAGACTGAGGCCTATGGCTACACCTTC	CASSQTEAYGYTF
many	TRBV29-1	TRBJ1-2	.	TGCAGCGTTGAAGGGGCGCCACGGGACTATGGCTACACCTTC	CSVEGAPRDYGYTF
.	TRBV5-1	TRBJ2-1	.	TGCGCCAGCAGCTTGCCCTTAGGGGACGGGTACAATGAGCAGTTCTTC	CASSLPLGDGYNEQFF
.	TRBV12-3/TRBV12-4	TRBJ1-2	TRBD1	TGTGCCATCAGTGCCTCCGCCGGGACAGGCAGCTATGGCTACACCTTC	CAISASAGTGSYGYTF
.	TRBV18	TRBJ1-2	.	TGTGCCAGCTCACCGAAGCAGGGAGGAACGGGTGGCTACACCTTC	CASSPKQGGTGGYTF
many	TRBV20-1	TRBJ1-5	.	TGCAGTGCTCGACAGGCAAATCAGCCCCAGCATTTT	CSARQANQPQHF
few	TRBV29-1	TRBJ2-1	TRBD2	TGCAGCGTGCCAGCGGGGGGAAGCTCCTACAATGAGCAGTTCTTC	CSVPAGGSSYNEQFF
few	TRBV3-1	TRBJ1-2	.	TGTGCCAGCAACCACCAAAGGGGTGGAGGCTACACCTTC	CASNHQRGGGYTF
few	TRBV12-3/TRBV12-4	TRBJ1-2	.	TGTGCCAGCAGTTTAGGTGGACTTTTCTATGGCTACACCTTC	CASSLGGLFYGYTF
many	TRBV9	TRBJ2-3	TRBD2	TGTGCCAGCAGCGCCCAGTCAGCGGGGATGGCAGATACGCAGTATTTT	CASSAQSAGMADTQYF
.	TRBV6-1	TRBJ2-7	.	TGTGCCAGCAGTACGATACAGGGCTCCTACGAGCAGTACTTC	CASSTIQGSYEQYF
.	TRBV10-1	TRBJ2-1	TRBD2	TGCGCCAGCAGTGAGCTCTTTTGGCGGGGGGGAACGAATGAGCAGTTCTTC	CASSELFWRGGTNEQFF
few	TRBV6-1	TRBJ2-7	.	TGTGCCAGCAGTCAGGCCGGGACACTCACCTACGAGCAGTACTTC	CASSQAGTLTYEQYF
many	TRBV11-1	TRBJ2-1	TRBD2	TGTGCCAGCAGTTGGACTAGCGGGGACAATGAGCAGTTCTTC	CASSWTSGDNEQFF
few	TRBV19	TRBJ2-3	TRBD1	TGTGCCAGTAGCCGGGACAGTGAGATTAATACGCAGTATTTT	CASSRDSEINTQYF
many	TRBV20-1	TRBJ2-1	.	TGCAGTGCTAGTCTTGGAGACTACAATGAGCAGTTCTTC	CSASLGDYNEQFF
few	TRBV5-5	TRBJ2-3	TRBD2	TGTGCCAGCAGCTCACGGGGGGGCCCAGATACGCAGTATTTT	CASSSRGGPDTQYF
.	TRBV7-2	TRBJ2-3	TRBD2	TGTGCCAGCAGCTTAGAGGCGGGGGGCGTCACAGATACGCAGTATTTT	CASSLEAGGVTDTQYF
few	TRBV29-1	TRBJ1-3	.	TGCAGCGCAGGACAGACCTCTGGAAACACCATATATTTT	CSAGQTSGNTIYF
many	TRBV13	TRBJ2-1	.	TGTGCCAGCAGCTACGCCGGGACCGCAGCTTACAATGAGCAGTTCTTC	CASSYAGTAAYNEQFF
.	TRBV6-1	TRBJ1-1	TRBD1	TGTGCCAGCACCAGACAGGGGTCCCTTGAAGCTTTCTTT	CASTRQGSLEAFF
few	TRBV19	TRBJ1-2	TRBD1	TGTGCCAGTAAACCCCCGACAGGGAACTATGGCTACACCTTC	CASKPPTGNYGYTF
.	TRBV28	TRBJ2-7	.	TGTGCCAGCAGTCCGCAGGGAGGCAGGGGCCACGAGCAGTACTTC	CASSPQGGRGHEQYF
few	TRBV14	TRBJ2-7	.	TGTGCCAGCAGCCAAGACGAGACAACAGACTACGAGCAGTACTTC	CASSQDETTDYEQYF
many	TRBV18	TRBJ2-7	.	TGTGCCAGCTCACTCCGGGACGGCTCCTACGAGCAGTACTTC	CASSLRDGSYEQYF
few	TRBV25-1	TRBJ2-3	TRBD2	TGTGCCAGCAGCCCCTTCAGCGGGGGGGCTCCAGATACGCAGTATTTT	CASSPFSGGAPDTQYF
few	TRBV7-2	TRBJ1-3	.	TGTGCCAGCAGCTCCGACTTAGCTGGAAACACCATATATTTT	CASSSDLAGNTIYF
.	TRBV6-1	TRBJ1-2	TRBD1	TGTGCCAGCAGTACAGGGGGACAGGGAACCTATGGCTACACCTTC	CASSTGGQGTYGYTF
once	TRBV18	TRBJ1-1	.	TGTGCCAGCTCACCGCCGAGAAACGCTGAAGCTTTCTTT	CASSPPRNAEAFF
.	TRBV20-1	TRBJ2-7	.	TGCAGTGCTAGAGAGTCGGACGGCGATGGGGGGTACGAGCAGTACTTC	CSARESDGDGGYEQYF
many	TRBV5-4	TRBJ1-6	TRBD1	TGTGCCAGCAGCCCGGGACAGGGAGAAAATTCACCCCTCCACTTT	CASSPGQGENSPLHF
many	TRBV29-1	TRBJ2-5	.	TGCAGCGTTGAAGTATCCAGAGGGGAGACCCAGTACTTC	CSVEVSRGETQYF
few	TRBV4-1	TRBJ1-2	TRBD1	TGCGCCAGCAGCCAAGATCAGGGGGGGCCTAACTATGGCTACACCTTC	CASSQDQGGPNYGYTF
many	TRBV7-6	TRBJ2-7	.	TGTGCCAGCAGCCCCTCGACAGGAGAAAGAGATGAGCAGTACTTC	CASSPSTGERDEQYF
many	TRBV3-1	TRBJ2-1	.	TGTGCCAGCAGCCAAGAGAGTTTCTATGAGCAGTTCTTC	CASSQESFYEQFF
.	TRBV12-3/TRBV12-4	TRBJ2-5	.	TGTGCCACCGGGACAAAAGAGACCCAGTACTTC	CATGTKETQYF
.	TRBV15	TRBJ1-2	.	TGTGCCACCAGCAGAGATATGCAGGATGGCTACACCTTC	CATSRDMQDGYTF
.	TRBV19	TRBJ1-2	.	TGTGCCAGTAGTATAGAAGGGGGTTCTGGCTACACCTTC	CASSIEGGSGYTF
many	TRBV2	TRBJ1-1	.	TGTGCCAGCCTAGGCGGGGAAGGGGGGGCTTTCTTT	CASLGGEGGAFF
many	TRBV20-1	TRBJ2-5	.	TGCAGTGCTAGATGGAGGGGGGTTAGCAGGGGGGAGACCCAGTACTTC	CSARWRGVSRGETQYF
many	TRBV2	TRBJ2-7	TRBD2	TGTGCCAGCAGTGTGCTAGCGGGTCCCTACGAGCAGTACTTC	CASSVLAGPYEQYF
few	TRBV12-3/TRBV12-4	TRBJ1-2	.	TGTGCCAGCAGTCCAGGCGGGGGGCGGGGAGGCTACACCTTC	CASSPGGGRGGYTF
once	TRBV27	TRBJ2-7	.	TGTGCCAGCAGTTTCTCAAGTCTTAATGAGCAGTACTTC	CASSFSSLNEQYF
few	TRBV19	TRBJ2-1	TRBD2	TGTGCCAGTAGTATAGTTAGCGGGGGGCTGAATGAGCAGTTCTTC	CASSIVSGGLNEQFF
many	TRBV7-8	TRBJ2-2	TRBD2	TGTGCCAGCAGCCCCCGAGCGGGGGTCGGGGAGCTGTTTTTT	CASSPRAGVGELFF
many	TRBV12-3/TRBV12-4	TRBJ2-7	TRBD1	TGTGCCAGCAGTTCCCGACAGGGGCCGAGAGAGCAGTACTTC	CASSSRQGPREQYF